This T cell receptor (beta chain) was captured in a study of shared clonotypes between healthy human individuals (dated by TCRdb to 2018 to 2021). Background on the whole study: The cohort comprised a couple of women and three men aged 18 to 49 years. Per donor, three plates each were used for CD4 naive and CD4 memory, two for CD8 naive, and one for CD8 memory. The study deeply sequenced blood TCR repertoires of roughly five healthy adults to estimate repertoire size and the extent of clonotype sharing between individuals. To increase sequencing depth and limit assay-specific biases, TCR repertoire library preparation and sequencing were carried out by different laboratories using diverse techniques. Per donor, leukapheresis produced somewhere between about 0.94 and 8.9 billion PBMCs.

On the study overall, not on this receptor specifically: Naive subsets generally had larger estimated clonotype richness than memory subsets did. When four donors were compared, the shared fraction of clonotypes was 5% to 6.5% for naive CD4, about 4% for naive CD8, about 2.4% for memory CD4, and around 0.37% for memory CD8. Incomplete sequencing was indicated by rarefaction of sorted-subset datasets, despite the large sequencing depth. Clonotypes shared by all four sorted-subset donors showed higher generation probabilities than non-shared clonotypes. Because the study included a small number of donors, the genetic and exposure-history diversity represented was limited. Based on pairwise subsampling, the degree of clonotype sharing among donors was expected to be affected by sequencing depth. Sampling was restricted to blood, and TCR repertoires in tissue are likely to differ from TCR repertoires in blood.

The CDR3 runs 11 amino acids, cysteine and phenylalanine included. Solely the CDR3 DNA is kept, with 33 bases framed from the first base. CDR1 LNHDA and CDR2 SQIVND are derived from the germline V gene (reference sequence). V was cut back by 8 bases and J by 0 bases, leaving a gap of 3 bases between them. Using the deep immunoSEQ assay, multiplex PCR amplified TCR CDR3 regions from genomic DNA. Extracted genomic DNA from each cell subset was spread evenly across all wells of several immunoSEQ 96-well plates, with each plate serving as a replicate. For sorted subsets, each replicate PCR was loaded with about 0.2 ug genomic DNA, equivalent to 25,000 to 30,000 T cell genomes. Purified libraries were measured with a Qubit 3.0 fluorometer, size-checked on a Bioanalyzer 2100, and measured again with the KAPA Library Quantification kit. Every immunoSEQ 96-well plate was sequenced on a dedicated single-read 150-cycle Illumina NextSeq 550 flow cell. In the authors' own workflow: Because the immunoSEQ output held only junctional sequences and lacked quality scores, the filtering could not match the filtering applied to full-length reads. Sequences were annotated with PyIR, a Python wrapper for IgBLAST v1.9, and V/J genes and CDR3 were assigned using IMGT germline references. Reads were removed for weak V/J assignments (E-value above 1e-6), missing CDR3, stop codons, out-of-frame junctions, or ambiguous translated residues. V3J clonotypes were defined as sequences sharing the same inferred V gene, J gene, and CDR3 amino acid sequence. Percentage overlap between repertoires was computed as shared unique clonotypes divided by the size of the smaller repertoire. Three approaches were used to assess repertoire richness: RTK rarefaction, the Chao1 estimator, and Recon v2.1 estimates of unobserved clonotypes. OLGA was used to compute generation probabilities for all TCRbeta clonotypes that the gDNA method yielded from a handful of donors. This immuneACCESS table, as held by TCRdb, lists in-frame sequences with V and J called but not all clones. Of the missing ones, under half trace to an unresolved V gene in checked studies; the others have no known cause. V, J and clone size reflect that table, while D and trimming were determined from the DNA. Recorded for this sample are about 1.5 million clones; roughly 98% of them occurred a single time. The ten biggest clones cover about 0.4% of the sample.

This clone was detected only once. Its recognized antigen is unknown. No base quality information exists; no much larger clone differs at one position. The donors were healthy, HIV-negative adults who had no recently reported acute infections or vaccinations. Every donor was a Caucasian adult residing in Nashville, Tennessee, USA. Magnetic negative selection was used to enrich CD4+ T cells, after which naive cells were positively selected on CD45RA and the negative fraction became the memory subset. Blood was obtained by leukapheresis, after which PBMCs were separated by Ficoll-Histopaque density gradient centrifugation and cryopreserved in liquid nitrogen vapor phase. Purity and quantity of every magnetically sorted T cell population were checked by analytical flow cytometry. Each sorted fraction had its genomic DNA isolated and then quantified by UV absorbance on a Nanodrop 2000c.

The V gene is TRBV19 and the J gene is TRBJ2-3; no D gene call is confident. The receptor comes from a man in his thirties or forties in good health. The sequenced sample was naive CD4+ T cells sorted from blood. The cell subset or site label on this specimen signifies: CD45RA+ positively selected. The CDR3 in this case is CASASTDTQYF. The sequenced DNA: TGTGCCAGTGCCAGCACAGATACGCAGTATTTT.